This T cell receptor beta chain appears in the sequencing data of a study of CD8 T cells in ankylosing spondylitis. Study findings and constraints: Several highly homologous variants made up a TCR beta motif, and this motif appeared characteristic of ankylosing spondylitis blood. Researchers reportedly found disease-linked clones significantly enriched in matched ankylosing spondylitis synovial fluid.

This clonotype was seen a handful of times. The target antigen is unknown. Generation of TCR beta libraries employed quantitative 5'-RACE incorporating molecular barcodes. In TCRdb, the 5' RACE reads were re-called with MiXCR into one record per CDR3 protein. Found here are 200,000 to 250,000 distinct CDR3 sequences, about a sixth of them singletons; the top ten hold under 45%. Sequencing was performed on blood, either unsorted or a sorted T cell fraction (not recorded which). This clonotype was sampled from a male donor with ankylosing spondylitis.

The CDR3 loop is CAWSVFAGGTDTQYF. The DNA of the CDR3 is TGTGCCTGGAGTGTTTTTGCGGGAGGCACAGATACGCAGTATTTT. The chain uses TRBV30 and TRBJ2-3; 7 nucleotides match TRBD2. Germline V gives CDR1 GTSNPN, CDR2 SVGIG (reference sequence). CDR3 length: 15 residues. The V segment lost 0 bases and the J segment 1 base; nucleotides outside the gene matches: 4.